One sample yielded the 22 T cell receptor beta chains listed below, sequenced in a study of T cell responses to AZD1222 COVID-19 vaccine. Here immunoSEQ multiplex PCR was the method, and the copy in TCRdb shows in-frame clones only, minus some. This sample has 99,000 or so clones, with more than 85% found just once. The starting material was peripheral blood, obtained on day 0 of AZD1222 vaccination. Source of these receptors: an adult in good health.

The chain is built from TRBV7-8 and TRBJ2-3; D is perhaps TRBD1 (5 bases). The germline V gene encodes CDR1 SGHVS and CDR2 FQNEAQ. The CDR3 covers 17 residues. Trimming removed 4 bases from V and 0 bases from J, with 17 bases in between. CDR3 sequence (DNA): TGTGCCAGCAGCTCCTCCCGGACACTGTTTAGCACAGATACGCAGTATTTT. This gives the protein CASSSSRTLFSTDTQYF. Filled out from reference TRBV7-8 and TRBJ2-3, the complete variable domain reads GAGVSQSPRYKVAKRGQDVALRCDPISGHVSLFWYQQALGQGPEFLTYFQNEAQLDKSGLPSDRFFAERPEGSVSTLKIQRTQQEDSAVYLCASSSSRTLFSTDTQYFGPGTRLTVL.

V and J are TRBV5-1 and TRBJ2-1, with D possibly being TRBD1 or TRBD2 (5 bases each). CDR1 SGHRS and CDR2 YFSETQ come from the germline V gene. The CDR3 has 17 residues. V dropped 0 bases and J dropped 9 bases, with 22 bases sitting between them. CDR3 sequence: CASSLGGAAPREGEQFF. In DNA form, the CDR3 reads TGCGCCAGCAGCTTGGGTGGGGCGGCGCCTAGAGAGGGTGAGCAGTTCTTC.

The chain links TRBV4-1 to TRBJ2-1, with TRBD2 matching over 8 bases. This CDR3 comprises 16 residues. The germline gives CDR1 MGHRA, CDR2 YSYEKL. Trimming took 0 bases from V and 0 from J; bases not matched to a gene: 1. CDR3 in DNA: TGCGCCAGCAGCCAAGAAACTAGCGGCTCCTACAATGAGCAGTTCTTC. It translates to CASSQETSGSYNEQFF.

CDR3 DNA: TGTGCCTGGAGTTCCGGACCGGGGTGGCAGAACACCGGGGAGCTGTTTTTT. Residues: CAWSSGPGWQNTGELFF. The chain joins TRBV30 to TRBJ2-2, with D possibly matching TRBD2 (5 bases). Between the trimmed V and J ends, which lost 2 bases and 1 base, there was a span of 17 bases. CDR3 size: 17 residues. Germline V gene sequence: CDR1 GTSNPN, CDR2 SVGIG (reference sequence).

The chain joins TRBV7-9 to TRBJ2-1; 13 positions agree with TRBD2. After removal of 4 bases from V and 9 bases from J, the junction contained 18 bases not matched to a gene. Per germline, CDR1 SEHNR and CDR2 FQNEAQ (reference sequence). The CDR3 is 19 residues long. Here the CDR3 reads CASSSRRTSGSLARGEQFF. The CDR3 DNA reads as TGTGCCAGCAGCTCCCGGAGGACTAGCGGGAGCCTCGCTCGGGGTGAGCAGTTCTTC. The full variable domain, rest sourced from reference TRBV7-9 and TRBJ2-1, is DTGVSQNPRHKITKRGQNVTFRCDPISEHNRLYWYRQTLGQGPEFLTYFQNEAQLEKSRLLSDRFSAERPKGSFSTLEIQRTEQGDSAMYLCASSSRRTSGSLARGEQFFGPGTRLTVL.

The rearrangement uses TRBV5-1 and TRBJ1-6; no firm D call. Germline V gene lookup returns CDR1 SGHRS and CDR2 YFSETQ. Trimming took off 0 bases at V and 0 bases at J, with 7 bases between the two ends. The length of the CDR3 is 16 residues. The CDR3 DNA sequence: TGCGCCAGCAGCTTGGGCCGGAGCTCCTATAATTCACCCCTCCACTTT. Protein: CASSLGRSSYNSPLHF.

This rearrangement joins TRBV11-2 to TRBJ2-1; D is ambiguous. V was trimmed by 6 bases and J by 9 bases, leaving 18 bases between them. Germline CDR1 reads SGHAT; CDR2 reads FQNNGV. The CDR3 has 14 amino acids. The CDR3, as DNA: TGTGCCAGCAGTCAGACGGTGGGGATTAGTGAGCAGTTCTTC. Protein product: CASSQTVGISEQFF.

This clone occurred once. The chain links TRBV10-3 to TRBJ2-2; D uncertain. Between the trimmed V and J ends, which lost 2 bases and 7 bases, there was a span of 2 bases. Germline-derived CDR1 and CDR2 are ENHRY and SYGVKD. The CDR3 is made up of 11 amino acids. CDR3 residues: CAISEGGELFF. DNA for the CDR3: TGTGCCATCAGTGAGGGCGGGGAGCTGTTTTTT.

This chain joins TRBV3-1 (or the pseudogene TRBV3-2) and TRBJ1-2, with 8 bases lining up with TRBD1. This CDR3 is 14 amino acids long. J lost 4 bases, V lost 5 bases, and 6 bases had no gene match. Germline CDR1 LGHDT, CDR2 YNNKEL (reference sequence). The CDR3 loop reads CASSYRGTSYGYTF. CDR3 DNA: TGTGCCAGCAGCTACAGGGGGACCTCCTATGGCTACACCTTC.

The chain's CDR3 is CASSLYLAPNYGYTF. The CDR3 bases are TGTGCCAGCAGCTTATATCTGGCTCCTAACTATGGCTACACCTTC. This chain connects TRBV11-2 to TRBJ1-2; no clear D. Germline V gives CDR1 SGHAT, CDR2 FQNNGV. CDR3 length: 15 residues. Trimming removed 2 bases at V and 0 bases at J, with 10 bases between.

This rearrangement joins TRBV5-1 to TRBJ2-7; 14 bases line up with TRBD2. Losses at the gene ends were 0 bases for V and 5 bases for J; bases not matched to a gene: 1. The CDR3 totals 15 residues. Germline values: CDR1 SGHRS, CDR2 YFSETQ. In DNA form, the CDR3 reads TGCGCCAGCAGCTTGGTGACTAGCGGGAGGGACGAGCAGTACTTC. Translation: CASSLVTSGRDEQYF.

In nucleotides, the CDR3 is TGTGCCAGCAGCTTAACATCCGGGTTGGACACTGAAGCTTTCTTT. It specifies CASSLTSGLDTEAFF. The V and J genes are TRBV7-3 and TRBJ1-1; unclear D gene. This CDR3 contains 15 residues. V was shortened by 0 bases and J by 3 bases, with 11 bases between the two germline ends. The germline V gene has CDR1 SGHTA and CDR2 FQGTGA.

The chain has TRBV7-2 and TRBJ2-7; D is unresolved. CDR1 and CDR2 (germline): SGHTA, FQGNSA. The CDR3 covers 14 residues. Trimming took off 2 bases at V and 1 base at J, with 9 bases between the two ends. Written as DNA, the CDR3 is TGTGCCAGCAGCTTAAACCGGGTTTCCTACGAGCAGTACTTC. Protein sequence: CASSLNRVSYEQYF.

The CDR3 bases are TGTGCCAGCAGTTATAACGGACAGCCCTATGAAAAACTGTTTTTT. Its translation: CASSYNGQPYEKLFF. The V and J genes are TRBV6-5 and TRBJ1-4; D is possibly TRBD1 (6 bases). Germline CDR1 and CDR2: MNHEY and SVGAGI. This CDR3 is built from 15 residues. Trimming shortened V by 3 bases and J by 6 bases, and 14 bases separated the two germline ends.

This chain connects TRBV6-2 or TRBV6-3 to TRBJ2-1; TRBD2 aligns across 7 bases. Germline CDR1 reads MNHEY; CDR2 reads SVGEGT. This CDR3 spans 14 amino acids. V lost 2 bases to trimming and J lost 5 bases; unmatched junction nucleotides: 3. CDR3 DNA: TGTGCCAGCAGTTACGCGAGCGGGGACAATGAGCAGTTCTTC. Protein sequence: CASSYASGDNEQFF.

The CDR3 region has the DNA TGTGCCAGTAGTAGGACTAGCGGGAGCCCCGTGGTAAATGAGCAGTTCTTC. Encoded protein: CASSRTSGSPVVNEQFF. This chain joins TRBV19 and TRBJ2-1, with 13 positions matching TRBD2. The CDR3 runs to 17 residues. Germline CDR1 and CDR2: LNHDA and SQIVND (reference sequence). The V and J ends lost 4 bases and 7 bases, in that order; junction bases with no gene match: 10.

The chain uses TRBV6-5 and TRBJ2-7; possibly TRBD2 for D (6 bases). CDR1 MNHEY and CDR2 SVGAGI come from the germline V gene. V lost 2 bases and J 6 bases, leaving 11 bases between the germline ends. The CDR3 is made up of 13 amino acids. CDR3: CASSYRGTFEQYF. CDR3 sequence (DNA): TGTGCCAGCAGTTACCGGGGGACTTTCGAGCAGTACTTC.

J is TRBJ2-5 and V is TRBV20-1; D unresolved. The CDR3 is 11 amino acids. The germline gives CDR1 DFQATT, CDR2 SNEGSKA (reference sequence). The DNA of the CDR3 is TGCGCTTATGGCCACCAAGAGACCCAGTACTTC. Protein sequence: CAYGHQETQYF.

This rearrangement joins TRBV7-2 to TRBJ2-5; D is undetermined. The CDR3 covers 11 residues. Trimming left V 3 bases short and J 4 bases short, with 3 bases between. In germline, CDR1 is SGHTA, CDR2 FQGNSA. In DNA form, the CDR3 reads TGTGCCAGCAGCTTTAGAGAGACCCAGTACTTC. It codes for CASSFRETQYF.

The chain has TRBV11-3 and TRBJ1-1; TRBD1 matches 8 bases. CDR1 and CDR2 from the germline V gene are SGHNT and YENEEA. The CDR3 length is 14 residues. V shed 6 bases and J 1 base; nucleotides not matched to a gene: 4. CDR3: CASRGQVGNTEAFF. For the CDR3, the DNA is TGTGCCAGCAGGGGACAGGTTGGGAACACTGAAGCTTTCTTT.

The rearrangement joins TRBV29-1 to TRBJ1-2, with D tentatively TRBD1 (5 bases). The CDR3 loop spans 14 amino acids. Germline lookup yields CDR1 SQVTM and CDR2 ANQGSEA. Trimming removed 1 base at V and 3 bases at J, with 12 bases between. For the CDR3, the DNA is TGCAGCGTTGAAGGGGCAGGGCAATACTATGGCTACACCTTC. Translated, it gives CSVEGAGQYYGYTF.

The chain's CDR3 is CASSPGGPTYEQYF. The CDR3 DNA sequence: TGTGCCAGCAGTCCCGGGGGACCAACCTACGAGCAGTACTTC. The V gene is TRBV6-2 or TRBV6-3, the J gene TRBJ2-7; the D gene is possibly TRBD2 (6 bases). Germline V CDR1 and CDR2: MNHEY, SVGEGT. Trimming stripped 5 bases from V and 2 bases from J, with 13 bases between. This CDR3 has 14 residues.